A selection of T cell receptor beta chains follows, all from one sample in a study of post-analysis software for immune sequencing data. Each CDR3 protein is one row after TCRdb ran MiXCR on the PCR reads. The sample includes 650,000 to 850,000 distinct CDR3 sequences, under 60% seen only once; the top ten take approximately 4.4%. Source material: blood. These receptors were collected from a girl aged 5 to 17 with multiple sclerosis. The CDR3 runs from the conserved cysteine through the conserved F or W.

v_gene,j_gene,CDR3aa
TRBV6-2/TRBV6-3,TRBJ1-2,CASINARDSFYGYTF
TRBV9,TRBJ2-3,CASSVGSGSGTDTQYF
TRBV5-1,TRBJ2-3,CASSPPRDRSTDTQYF
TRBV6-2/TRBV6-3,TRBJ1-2,CASSYEQRYGYTF
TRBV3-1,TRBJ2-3,CASSQEKPGQGLGTQYF
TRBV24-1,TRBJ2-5,CATSDLRAGGETQYF
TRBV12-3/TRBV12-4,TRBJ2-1,CASSLYNEQFF
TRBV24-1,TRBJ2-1,CATSDQSSGLGNEQFF
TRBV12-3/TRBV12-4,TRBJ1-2,CASSLGGDTPAPRDGDGYTF
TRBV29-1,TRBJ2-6,CSVGGGAGANVLTF
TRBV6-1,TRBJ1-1,CASSGSTAFF
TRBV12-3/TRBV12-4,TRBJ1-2,CASSLRDTQRGGYTF
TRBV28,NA,CASSLSGGSVTYEQYF
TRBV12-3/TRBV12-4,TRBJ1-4,CASTLGSGPNEKLFF
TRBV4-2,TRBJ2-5,CASSLPGGQETQYF
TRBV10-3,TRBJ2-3,CAISDDLPGSRTDTQYF
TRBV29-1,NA,CSVDVAGGGDEQYF
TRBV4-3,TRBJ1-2,CAGSQSRDPTSYGYTF
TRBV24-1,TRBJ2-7,CATSDFSSGRDEQYF
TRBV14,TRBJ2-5,CASSLSRVNSYGGLYF
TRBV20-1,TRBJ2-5,CSARGLAGVGPQETQYF
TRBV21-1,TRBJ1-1,CASRQSANTEAFF
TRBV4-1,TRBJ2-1,CASSQGVAGGIDEQFF
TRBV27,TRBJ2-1,CASSFISGSNNEQFF
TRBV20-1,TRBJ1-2,CSASPKEYGYTF
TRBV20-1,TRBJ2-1,CSARVLAGGNEQFF
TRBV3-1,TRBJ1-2,CASSQGKGARADGYTF
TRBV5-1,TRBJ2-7,CASSAGTGGSYEQYF
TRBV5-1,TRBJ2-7,CASSLGYGEETYEQYF
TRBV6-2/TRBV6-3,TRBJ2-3,CASTKFRGNTDTQYF
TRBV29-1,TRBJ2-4,CSVVTGNIQYF
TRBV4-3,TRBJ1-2,CASSLRGHGYTF
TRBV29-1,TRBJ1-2,CSVESGVYYGYTF
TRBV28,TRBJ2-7,CASSFRSASYEQYF
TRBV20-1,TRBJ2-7,CSALQGSGYEQYF
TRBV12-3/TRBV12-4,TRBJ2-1,CASSGTSGTNEQFF
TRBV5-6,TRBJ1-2,CASSSGTGARGYTF
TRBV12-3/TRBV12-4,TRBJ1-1,CASSFPGEAFF
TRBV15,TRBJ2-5,CATSRDQGFQYF
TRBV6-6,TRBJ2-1,CASSYSPQGTFF
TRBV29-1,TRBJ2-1,CSVEDPRRDPPYNEQFF